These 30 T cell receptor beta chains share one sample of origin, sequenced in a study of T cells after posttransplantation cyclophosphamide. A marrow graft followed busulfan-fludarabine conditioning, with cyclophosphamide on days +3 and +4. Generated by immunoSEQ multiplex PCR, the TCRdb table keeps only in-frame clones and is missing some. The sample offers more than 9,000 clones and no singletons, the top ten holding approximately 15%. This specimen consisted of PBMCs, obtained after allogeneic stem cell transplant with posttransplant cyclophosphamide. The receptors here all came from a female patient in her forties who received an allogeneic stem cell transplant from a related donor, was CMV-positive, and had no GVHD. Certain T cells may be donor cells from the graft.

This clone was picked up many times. The chain's CDR3 is CASSIPSGEAFF. The CDR3 DNA sequence: TGTGCCAGTAGTATCCCGTCGGGGGAAGCTTTCTTT. V is TRBV19 and J is TRBJ1-1; D unclear. V was clipped by 3 bases and J by 8 bases, with 10 bases between them. Germline V gene sequence: CDR1 LNHDA, CDR2 SQIVND (reference sequence). This CDR3 contains 12 residues.

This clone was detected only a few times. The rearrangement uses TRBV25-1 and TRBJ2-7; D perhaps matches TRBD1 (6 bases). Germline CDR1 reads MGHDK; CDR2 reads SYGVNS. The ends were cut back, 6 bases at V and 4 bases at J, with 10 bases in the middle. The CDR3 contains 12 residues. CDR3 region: CASRETGYEQYF. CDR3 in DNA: TGTGCCAGCAGGGAGACAGGTTACGAGCAGTACTTC.

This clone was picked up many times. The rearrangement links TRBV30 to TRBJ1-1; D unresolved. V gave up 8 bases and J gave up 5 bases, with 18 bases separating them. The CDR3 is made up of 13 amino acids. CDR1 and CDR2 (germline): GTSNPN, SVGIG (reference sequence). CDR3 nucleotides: TGTGCCCGCCGGGCCGGGCCGGGAACTGAAGCTTTCTTT. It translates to CARRAGPGTEAFF.

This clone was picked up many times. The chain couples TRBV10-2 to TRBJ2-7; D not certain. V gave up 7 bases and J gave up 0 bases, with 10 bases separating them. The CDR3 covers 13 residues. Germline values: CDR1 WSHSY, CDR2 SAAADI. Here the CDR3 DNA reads TGCGCCAGCACTCTTTTTCCCTCCTACGAGCAGTACTTC. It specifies CASTLFPSYEQYF.

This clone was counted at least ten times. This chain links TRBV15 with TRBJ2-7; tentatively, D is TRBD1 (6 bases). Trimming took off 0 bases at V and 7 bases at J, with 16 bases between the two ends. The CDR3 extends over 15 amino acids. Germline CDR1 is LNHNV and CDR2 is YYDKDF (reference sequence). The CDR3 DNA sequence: TGTGCCACCAGCAGAGATGGAGGACAGCCCTTGGAGCAGTACTTC. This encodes CATSRDGGQPLEQYF. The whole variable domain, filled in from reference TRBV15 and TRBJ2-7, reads DAMVIQNPRYQVTQFGKPVTLSCSQTLNHNVMYWYQQKSSQAPKLLFHYYDKDFNNEADTPDNFQSRRPNTSFCFLDIRSPGLGDTAMYLCATSRDGGQPLEQYFGPGTRLTVT.

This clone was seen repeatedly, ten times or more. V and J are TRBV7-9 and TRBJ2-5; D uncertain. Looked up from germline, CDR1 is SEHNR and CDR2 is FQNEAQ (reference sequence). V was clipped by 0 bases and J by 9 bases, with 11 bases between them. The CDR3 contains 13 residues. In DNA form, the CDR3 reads TGTGCCAGCAGCTTAGCAGAGACTGGAGCCCAGTACTTC. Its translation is CASSLAETGAQYF.

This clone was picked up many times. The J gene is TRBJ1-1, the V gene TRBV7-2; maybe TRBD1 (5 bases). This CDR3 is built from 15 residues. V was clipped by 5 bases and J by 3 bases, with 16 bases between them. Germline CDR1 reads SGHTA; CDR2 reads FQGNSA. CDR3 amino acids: CASSLYGGLDTEAFF. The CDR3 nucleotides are TGTGCCAGCAGCCTTTACGGGGGTCTGGACACTGAAGCTTTCTTT.

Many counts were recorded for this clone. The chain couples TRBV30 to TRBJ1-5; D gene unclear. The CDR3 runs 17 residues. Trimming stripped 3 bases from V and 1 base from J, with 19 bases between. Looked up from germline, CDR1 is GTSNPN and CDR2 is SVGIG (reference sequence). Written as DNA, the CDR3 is TGTGCCTGGAGCCGAGGAAGCCCCTCGGGAAGCAATCAGCCCCAGCATTTT. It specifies CAWSRGSPSGSNQPQHF.

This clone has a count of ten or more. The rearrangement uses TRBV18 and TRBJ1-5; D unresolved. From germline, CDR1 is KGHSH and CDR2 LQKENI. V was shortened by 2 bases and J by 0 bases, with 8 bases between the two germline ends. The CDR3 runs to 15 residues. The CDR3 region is CASSPNSYSNQPQHF. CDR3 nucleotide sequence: TGTGCCAGCTCACCAAACAGCTATAGCAATCAGCCCCAGCATTTT.

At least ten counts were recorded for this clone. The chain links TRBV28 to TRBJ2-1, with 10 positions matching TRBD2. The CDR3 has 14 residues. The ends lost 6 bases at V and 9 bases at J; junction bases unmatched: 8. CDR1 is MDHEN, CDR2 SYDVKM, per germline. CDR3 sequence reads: CASSSGRAFGEQFF. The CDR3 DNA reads TGTGCCAGCAGCAGCGGGAGGGCCTTTGGTGAGCAGTTCTTC.

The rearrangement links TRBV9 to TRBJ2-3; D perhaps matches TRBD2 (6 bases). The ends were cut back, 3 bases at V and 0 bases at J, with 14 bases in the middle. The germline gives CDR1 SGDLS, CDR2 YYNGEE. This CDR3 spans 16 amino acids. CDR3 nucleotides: TGTGCCAGCAGCGCTCGAGGAGGACTAAGCACAGATACGCAGTATTTT. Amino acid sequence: CASSARGGLSTDTQYF.

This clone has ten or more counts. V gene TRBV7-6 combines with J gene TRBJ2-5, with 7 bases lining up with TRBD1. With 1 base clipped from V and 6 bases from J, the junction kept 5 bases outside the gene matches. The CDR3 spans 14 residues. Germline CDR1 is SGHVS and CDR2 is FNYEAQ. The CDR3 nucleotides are TGTGCCAGCAGCTTAGGGGACAGTGGGAAGACCCAGTACTTC. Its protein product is CASSLGDSGKTQYF. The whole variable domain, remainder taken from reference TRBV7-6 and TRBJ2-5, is GAGVSQSPRYKVTKRGQDVALRCDPISGHVSLYWYRQALGQGPEFLTYFNYEAQQDKSGLPNDRFSAERPEGSISTLTIQRTEQRDSAMYRCASSLGDSGKTQYFGPGTRLLVL.

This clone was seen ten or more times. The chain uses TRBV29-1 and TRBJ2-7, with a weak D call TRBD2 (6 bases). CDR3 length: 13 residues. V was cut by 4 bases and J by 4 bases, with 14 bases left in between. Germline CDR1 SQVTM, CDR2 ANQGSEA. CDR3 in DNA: TGCAGCGTTGTTTTGCGGGGAGTTTACGAGCAGTACTTC. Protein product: CSVVLRGVYEQYF.

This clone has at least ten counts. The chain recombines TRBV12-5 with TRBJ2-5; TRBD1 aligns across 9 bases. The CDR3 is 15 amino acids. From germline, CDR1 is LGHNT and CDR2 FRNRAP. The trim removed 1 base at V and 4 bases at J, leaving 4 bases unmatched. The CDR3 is CASGLGTGVRETQYF. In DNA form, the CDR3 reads TGTGCTAGTGGTTTGGGGACAGGGGTTCGAGAGACCCAGTACTTC.

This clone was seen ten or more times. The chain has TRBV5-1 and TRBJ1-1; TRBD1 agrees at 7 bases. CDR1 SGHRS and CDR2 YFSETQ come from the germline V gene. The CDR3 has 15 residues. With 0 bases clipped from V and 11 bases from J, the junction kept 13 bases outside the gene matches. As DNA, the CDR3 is TGCGCCAGCAGCTTGGCCAGATTCGTGGACAGGATCGCTTTCTTT. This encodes CASSLARFVDRIAFF.

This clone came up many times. The CDR3 DNA follows: TGTGCCAGCAGTTATTGGGACAGCACCTACGAGCAGTACTTC. It translates to CASSYWDSTYEQYF. The chain joins TRBV6-5 to TRBJ2-7; 7 bases are shared with TRBD1. V was pared by 3 bases and J by 2 bases, with 4 bases of the junction left unmatched. The germline V gene encodes CDR1 MNHEY and CDR2 SVGAGI. This CDR3 contains 14 residues.

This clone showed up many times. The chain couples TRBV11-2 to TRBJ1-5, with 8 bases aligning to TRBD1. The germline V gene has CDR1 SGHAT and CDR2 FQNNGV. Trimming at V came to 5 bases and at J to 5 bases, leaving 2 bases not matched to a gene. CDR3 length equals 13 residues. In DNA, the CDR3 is TGTGCCAGCAGCCTGGACAGGGATCAGCCCCAGCATTTT. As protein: CASSLDRDQPQHF. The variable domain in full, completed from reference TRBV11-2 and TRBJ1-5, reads EAGVAQSPRYKIIEKRQSVAFWCNPISGHATLYWYQQILGQGPKLLIQFQNNGVVDDSQLPKDRFSAERLKGVDSTLKIQPAKLEDSAVYLCASSLDRDQPQHFGDGTRLSIL.

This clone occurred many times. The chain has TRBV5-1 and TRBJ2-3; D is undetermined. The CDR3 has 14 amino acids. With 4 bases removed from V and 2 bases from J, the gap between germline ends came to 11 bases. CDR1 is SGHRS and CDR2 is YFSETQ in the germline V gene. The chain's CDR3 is CASSTDFPTDTQYF. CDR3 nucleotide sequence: TGCGCCAGCAGCACCGACTTCCCCACAGATACGCAGTATTTT. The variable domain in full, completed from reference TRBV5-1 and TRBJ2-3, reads KAGVTQTPRYLIKTRGQQVTLSCSPISGHRSVSWYQQTPGQGLQFLFEYFSETQRNKGNFPGRFSGRQFSNSRSEMNVSTLELGDSALYLCASSTDFPTDTQYFGPGTRLTVL.

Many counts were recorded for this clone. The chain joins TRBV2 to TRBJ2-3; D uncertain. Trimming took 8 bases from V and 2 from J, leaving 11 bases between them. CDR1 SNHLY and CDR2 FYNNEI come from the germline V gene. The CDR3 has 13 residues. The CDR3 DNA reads TGTGCCAGCGGGTGGGCAGACACAGATACGCAGTATTTT. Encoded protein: CASGWADTDTQYF.

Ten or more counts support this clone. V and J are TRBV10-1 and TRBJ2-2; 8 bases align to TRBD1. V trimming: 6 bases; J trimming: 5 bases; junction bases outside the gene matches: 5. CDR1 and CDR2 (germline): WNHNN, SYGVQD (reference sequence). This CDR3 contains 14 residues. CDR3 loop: CASRARDRTGELFF. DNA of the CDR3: TGCGCCAGCAGGGCCAGGGACAGGACCGGGGAGCTGTTTTTT.

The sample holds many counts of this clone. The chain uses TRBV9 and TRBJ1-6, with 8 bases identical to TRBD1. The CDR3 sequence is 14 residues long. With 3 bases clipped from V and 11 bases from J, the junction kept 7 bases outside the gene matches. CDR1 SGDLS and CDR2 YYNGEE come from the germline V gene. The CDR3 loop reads CASSGDRHGAPLHF. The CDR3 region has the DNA TGTGCCAGCAGCGGGGACAGGCACGGGGCACCCCTCCACTTT.

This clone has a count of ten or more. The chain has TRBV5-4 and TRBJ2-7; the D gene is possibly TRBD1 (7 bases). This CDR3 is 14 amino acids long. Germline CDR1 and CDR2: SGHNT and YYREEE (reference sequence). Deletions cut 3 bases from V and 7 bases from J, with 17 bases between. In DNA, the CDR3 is TGTGCCAGCAGCTACGGACAGGACTATAAGGAGCAGTACTTC. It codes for CASSYGQDYKEQYF.

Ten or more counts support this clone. CDR3 loop: CASSGGMGTSNSPLHF. Written as DNA, the CDR3 is TGTGCCAGCAGCGGGGGTATGGGGACTAGTAATTCACCCCTCCACTTT. The chain recombines TRBV9 with TRBJ1-6; D may be TRBD1 (5 bases). The V end was cut by 3 bases, the J end by 6 bases, with 16 bases between. Germline V gene sequence: CDR1 SGDLS, CDR2 YYNGEE. CDR3 length equals 16 residues.

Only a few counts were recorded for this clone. CDR3 in amino acids: CASSPPSGVAGSTDTQYF. Here the CDR3 DNA reads TGTGCCAGCTCACCACCCTCCGGGGTAGCGGGTAGCACAGATACGCAGTATTTT. The chain has TRBV18 and TRBJ2-3, with 7 positions matching TRBD2. V gave up 0 bases and J gave up 0 bases; unmatched junction bases: 9. Germline assignment: CDR1 KGHSH and CDR2 LQKENI. The CDR3 is 18 amino acids.

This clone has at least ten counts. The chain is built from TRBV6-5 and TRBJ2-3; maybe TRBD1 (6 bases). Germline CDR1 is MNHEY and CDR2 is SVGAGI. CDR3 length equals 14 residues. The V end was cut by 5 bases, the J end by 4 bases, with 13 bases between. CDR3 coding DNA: TGTGCCAGCAGTGTCACGCACAGGGCAGATACGCAGTATTTT. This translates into CASSVTHRADTQYF.

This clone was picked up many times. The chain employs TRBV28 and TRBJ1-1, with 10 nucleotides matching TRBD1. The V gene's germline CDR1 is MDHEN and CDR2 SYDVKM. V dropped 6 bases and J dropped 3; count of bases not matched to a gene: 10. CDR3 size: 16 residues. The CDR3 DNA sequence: TGTGCCAGCAGCGAAAGCACAGGGACAGGGGACACTGAAGCTTTCTTT. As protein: CASSESTGTGDTEAFF.

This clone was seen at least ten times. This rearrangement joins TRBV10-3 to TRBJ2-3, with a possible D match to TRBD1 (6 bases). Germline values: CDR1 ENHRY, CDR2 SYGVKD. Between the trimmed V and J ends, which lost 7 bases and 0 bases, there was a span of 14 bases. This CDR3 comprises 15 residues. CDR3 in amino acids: CAITKGHPSTDTQYF. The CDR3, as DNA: TGTGCCATCACGAAGGGACACCCGAGCACAGATACGCAGTATTTT.

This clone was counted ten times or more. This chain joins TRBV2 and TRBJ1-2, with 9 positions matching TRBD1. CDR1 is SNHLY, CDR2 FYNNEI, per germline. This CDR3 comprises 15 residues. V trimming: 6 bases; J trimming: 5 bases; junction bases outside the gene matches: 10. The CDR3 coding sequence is TGTGCCAGCAGGGGACAGGGAGCCCTTTGGTATGGCTACACCTTC. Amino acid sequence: CASRGQGALWYGYTF.

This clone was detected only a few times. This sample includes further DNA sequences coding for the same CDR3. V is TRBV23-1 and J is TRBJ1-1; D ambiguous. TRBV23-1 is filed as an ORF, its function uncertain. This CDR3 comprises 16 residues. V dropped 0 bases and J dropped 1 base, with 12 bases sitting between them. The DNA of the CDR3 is TGCGCCAGCAGTCAATCGAAAGGAGAGGCGAACACTGAAGCTTTCTTT. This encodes CASSQSKGEANTEAFF.

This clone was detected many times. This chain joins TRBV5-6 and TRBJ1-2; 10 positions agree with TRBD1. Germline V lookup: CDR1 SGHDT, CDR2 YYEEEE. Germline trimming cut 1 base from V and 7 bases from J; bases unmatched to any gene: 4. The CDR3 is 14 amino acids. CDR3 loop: CASSLRQGALGYTF. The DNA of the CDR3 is TGTGCCAGCAGCTTGAGACAGGGGGCGCTTGGCTACACCTTC. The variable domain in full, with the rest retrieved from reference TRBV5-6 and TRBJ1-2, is DAGVTQSPTHLIKTRGQQVTLRCSPKSGHDTVSWYQQALGQGPQFIFQYYEEEERQRGNFPDRFSGHQFPNYSSELNVNALLLGDSALYLCASSLRQGALGYTFGSGTRLTVV.